The subject of this entry is one T cell receptor (beta chain). The CDR3 loop spans 13 amino acids. Germline lookup yields CDR1 SGHDT and CDR2 YYEEEE. Trimming took 7 bases from V and 6 from J, leaving 17 bases between them. PCR was performed using 60 Vbeta and 13 Jbeta primers. Clones were sequenced by immunoSEQ multiplex PCR, and TCRdb holds only the in-frame ones, with some missing. This sample has around 75,000 clones, with approximately 78% found just once. This sample stems from a study of cytomegalovirus exposure and HLA in healthy donors. This TCR derives from a man in his forties or fifties in good health and CMV-seronegative. Sequenced: PBMCs. This chain connects TRBV5-6 to TRBJ2-7; possible D gene TRBD2, 6 bases. The CDR3 sequence is CASGPAGRGEQYF. Here the CDR3 DNA reads TGTGCCAGCGGCCCAGCGGGTAGGGGCGAGCAGTACTTC.